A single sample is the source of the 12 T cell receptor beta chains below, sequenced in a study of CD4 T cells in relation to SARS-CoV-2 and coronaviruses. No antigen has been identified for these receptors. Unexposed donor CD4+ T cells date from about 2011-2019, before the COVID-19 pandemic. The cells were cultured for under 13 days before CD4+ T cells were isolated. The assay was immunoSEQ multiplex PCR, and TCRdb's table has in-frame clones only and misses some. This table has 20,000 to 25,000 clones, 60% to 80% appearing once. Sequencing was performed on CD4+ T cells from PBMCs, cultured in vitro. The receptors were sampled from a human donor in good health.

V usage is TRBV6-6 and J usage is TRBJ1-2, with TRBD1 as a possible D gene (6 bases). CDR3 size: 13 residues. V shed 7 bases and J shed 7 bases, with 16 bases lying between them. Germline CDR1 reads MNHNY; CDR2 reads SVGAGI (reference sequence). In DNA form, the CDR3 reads TGTGCCAGCACACTACTGGACAGTTCTGGCTACACCTTC. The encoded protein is CASTLLDSSGYTF.

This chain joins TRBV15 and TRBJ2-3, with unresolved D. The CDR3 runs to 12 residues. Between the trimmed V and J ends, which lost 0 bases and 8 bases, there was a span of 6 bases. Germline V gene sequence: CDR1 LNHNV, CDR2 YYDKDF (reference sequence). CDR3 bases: TGTGCCACCAGCAGAGATGTCGCTACGCAGTATTTT. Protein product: CATSRDVATQYF.

CDR3 DNA sequence: TGCAGCGTTGAGGAAGCGGGTCAGCCCCAGCATTTT. This sequence encodes CSVEEAGQPQHF. The chain recombines TRBV29-1 with TRBJ1-5; no definite D call. The germline gives CDR1 SQVTM, CDR2 ANQGSEA. The CDR3 has 12 amino acids. Between the trimmed V and J ends, which lost 3 bases and 6 bases, there was a span of 9 bases.

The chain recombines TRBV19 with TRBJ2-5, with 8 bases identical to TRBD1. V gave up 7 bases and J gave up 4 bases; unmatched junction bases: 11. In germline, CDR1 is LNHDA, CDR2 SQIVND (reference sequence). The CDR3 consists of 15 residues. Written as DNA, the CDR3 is TGTGCCAGTACGAGGACAGGGTTGGGTTTAGAGACCCAGTACTTC. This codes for CASTRTGLGLETQYF.

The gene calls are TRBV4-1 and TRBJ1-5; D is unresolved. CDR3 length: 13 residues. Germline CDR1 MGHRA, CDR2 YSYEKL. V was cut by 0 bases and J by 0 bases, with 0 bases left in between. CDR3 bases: TGCGCCAGCAGCCAAGATAGCAATCAGCCCCAGCATTTT. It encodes CASSQDSNQPQHF.

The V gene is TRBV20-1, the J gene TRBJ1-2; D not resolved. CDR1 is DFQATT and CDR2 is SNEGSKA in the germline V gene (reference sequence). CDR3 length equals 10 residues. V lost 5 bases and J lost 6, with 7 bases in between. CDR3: CSAFTDGYTF. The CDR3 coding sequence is TGCAGTGCTTTCACAGATGGCTACACCTTC.

CDR3 residues: CASSPSREYTGELFF. The DNA for the CDR3 is TGTGCCAGCAGTCCCTCGCGGGAGTACACCGGGGAGCTGTTTTTT. V and J are TRBV3-1 (or the pseudogene TRBV3-2) and TRBJ2-2, with 7 nucleotides matching TRBD2. J was trimmed by 3 bases and V by 6 bases; bases with no gene match: 7. From germline, CDR1 is LGHDT and CDR2 YNNKEL (reference sequence). CDR3 length equals 15 residues.

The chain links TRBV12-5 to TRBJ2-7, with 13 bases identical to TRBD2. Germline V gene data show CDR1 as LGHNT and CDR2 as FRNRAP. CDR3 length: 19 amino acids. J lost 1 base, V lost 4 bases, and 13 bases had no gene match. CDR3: CASGWRGLAGIGLSYEQYF. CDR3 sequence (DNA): TGTGCTAGTGGTTGGAGGGGACTAGCGGGAATCGGACTATCCTACGAGCAGTACTTC.

The CDR3 DNA reads as TGTGCCAGCAGCTTGGGCGAGTGGTCCGAGCAGTACTTC. Amino acids: CASSLGEWSEQYF. V gene TRBV7-9 combines with J gene TRBJ2-7, with D unclear. Per germline, CDR1 SEHNR and CDR2 FQNEAQ (reference sequence). V was trimmed by 3 bases and J by 6 bases, leaving 12 bases between them. The CDR3 consists of 13 residues.

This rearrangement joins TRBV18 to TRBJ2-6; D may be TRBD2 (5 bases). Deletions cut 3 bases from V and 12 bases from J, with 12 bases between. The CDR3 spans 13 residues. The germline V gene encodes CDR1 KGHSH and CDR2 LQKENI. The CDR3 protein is CASSPPSGIVLTF. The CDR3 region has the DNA TGTGCCAGCTCACCGCCCTCCGGGATCGTCCTGACTTTC.

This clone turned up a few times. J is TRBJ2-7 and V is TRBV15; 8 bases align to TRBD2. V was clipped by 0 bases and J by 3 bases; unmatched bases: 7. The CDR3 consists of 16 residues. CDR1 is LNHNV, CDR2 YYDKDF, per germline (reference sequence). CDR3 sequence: CATSRDLASGYYEQYF. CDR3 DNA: TGTGCCACCAGCAGAGATCTTGCTAGCGGGTACTACGAGCAGTACTTC.

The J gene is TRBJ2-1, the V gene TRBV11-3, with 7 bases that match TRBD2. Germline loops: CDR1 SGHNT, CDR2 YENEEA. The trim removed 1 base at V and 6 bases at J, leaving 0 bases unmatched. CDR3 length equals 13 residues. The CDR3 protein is CASSLGGSNEQFF. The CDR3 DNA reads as TGTGCCAGCAGCTTAGGCGGGAGCAATGAGCAGTTCTTC. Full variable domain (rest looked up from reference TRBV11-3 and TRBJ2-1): EAGVVQSPRYKIIEKKQPVAFWCNPISGHNTLYWYLQNLGQGPELLIRYENEEAVDDSQLPKDRFSAERLKGVDSTLKIQPAELGDSAVYLCASSLGGSNEQFFGPGTRLTVL.